Following are 27 T cell receptor beta chains from one sample sequenced in a study of blood T cell repertoires in COVID-19. Only in-frame clones appear in the TCRdb table, and some are missing; sequencing was by immunoSEQ multiplex PCR. The sample lists almost 55,000 clones, around four fifths occurring once. Sequencing was done on a sample of peripheral blood. The receptors shown here come from a human donor in a cohort sampled during active COVID-19.

The chain uses TRBV19 and TRBJ2-7, with a possible D match to TRBD2 (6 bases). Trimming cost V 5 bases and J 0 bases, with 14 bases left between them. CDR1 and CDR2 from the germline V gene are LNHDA and SQIVND (reference sequence). The CDR3 is 15 amino acids. The CDR3 nucleotides read TGTGCCAGTAGTCCAGGGACTCGGCTCTCCTACGAGCAGTACTTC. Protein product: CASSPGTRLSYEQYF. The full variable domain, completed using reference TRBV19 and TRBJ2-7, is DGGITQSPKYLFRKEGQNVTLSCEQNLNHDAMYWYRQDPGQGLRLIYYSQIVNDFQKGDIAEGYSVSREKKESFPLTVTSAQKNPTAFYLCASSPGTRLSYEQYFGPGTRLTVT.

This clone was picked up a small number of times. This sequence joins TRBV27 and TRBJ2-7; D possibly corresponds to TRBD2 (6 bases). Germline lookup yields CDR1 MNHEY and CDR2 SMNVEV (reference sequence). This CDR3 has 16 amino acids. V was clipped by 10 bases and J by 0 bases, with 22 bases between them. This chain's CDR3 is CAKSPPEGLSSYEQYF. For the CDR3, the DNA is TGTGCCAAATCCCCGCCGGAGGGTCTTAGCTCCTACGAGCAGTACTTC.

V gene TRBV11-2 combines with J gene TRBJ2-3; TRBD2 matches 12 bases. The CDR3 covers 15 residues. Losses at the gene ends were 5 bases for V and 4 bases for J; bases not matched to a gene: 4. The germline V gene encodes CDR1 SGHAT and CDR2 FQNNGV. CDR3: CASSPGLAGSDTQYF. CDR3 sequence (DNA): TGTGCCAGCAGCCCAGGACTAGCGGGGTCAGATACGCAGTATTTT. The full variable domain, completed using reference TRBV11-2 and TRBJ2-3, is EAGVAQSPRYKIIEKRQSVAFWCNPISGHATLYWYQQILGQGPKLLIQFQNNGVVDDSQLPKDRFSAERLKGVDSTLKIQPAKLEDSAVYLCASSPGLAGSDTQYFGPGTRLTVL.

V is TRBV2 and J is TRBJ1-3, with TRBD1 as a possible D gene (6 bases). The CDR3 loop spans 13 amino acids. With 7 bases removed from V and 4 bases from J, the gap between germline ends came to 11 bases. Germline V gene data show CDR1 as SNHLY and CDR2 as FYNNEI. CDR3 sequence (DNA): TGTGCCAGCACCCCGGACAGAGGAAACACCATATATTTT. Translation gives CASTPDRGNTIYF.

V is TRBV11-2 and J is TRBJ1-1, with D possibly TRBD1 on 6 matching bases. CDR1 is SGHAT and CDR2 is FQNNGV in the germline V gene. The CDR3 is made up of 15 amino acids. V gave up 1 base and J gave up 0 bases, with 9 bases separating them. The CDR3 region is CASSLGRTVNTEAFF. CDR3 nucleotides: TGTGCCAGCAGCTTAGGACGGACAGTGAACACTGAAGCTTTCTTT.

This clone was seen only once. The chain couples TRBV5-1 to TRBJ2-1, with a possible D match to TRBD1 (6 bases). Trimming pared 2 bases from V and 4 bases from J, leaving 10 bases between. Germline V gene data show CDR1 as SGHRS and CDR2 as YFSETQ. The CDR3 spans 14 residues. CDR3 nucleotides: TGCGCCAGCAGCTTCCACAGGGAGTACAATGAGCAGTTCTTC. It codes for CASSFHREYNEQFF.

This clone was counted between two and nine times. J is TRBJ2-6 and V is TRBV6-2 or TRBV6-3, with a possible D match to TRBD1 (6 bases). CDR3 length: 14 residues. The germline V and J ends were trimmed by 6 bases and 9 bases, with 15 bases remaining between them. In germline, CDR1 is MNHEY, CDR2 SVGEGT. The CDR3 DNA reads TGTGCCAGCAGCTCAACAGGGAGAGGCAACGTCCTGACTTTC. Protein product: CASSSTGRGNVLTF.

This chain connects TRBV10-3 to TRBJ2-3; TRBD1 agrees at 8 bases. The germline gives CDR1 ENHRY, CDR2 SYGVKD. Trimming at V came to 0 bases and at J to 0 bases, leaving 11 bases not matched to a gene. CDR3 length: 19 amino acids. CDR3 residues: CAISESWDRTPSSTDTQYF. CDR3 bases: TGTGCCATCAGTGAGTCGTGGGACAGGACACCCTCGAGCACAGATACGCAGTATTTT.

The chain uses TRBV11-2 and TRBJ2-7, with TRBD2 matching over 9 bases. This CDR3 is 14 amino acids long. Germline V CDR1 and CDR2: SGHAT, FQNNGV. V lost 4 bases and J lost 1; bases outside the gene matches: 2. This chain's CDR3 is CASSSGLASYEQYF. The CDR3 nucleotides are TGTGCCAGCAGCTCGGGACTAGCTTCCTACGAGCAGTACTTC. Looking up the rest from reference TRBV11-2 and TRBJ2-7 gives the full variable domain: EAGVAQSPRYKIIEKRQSVAFWCNPISGHATLYWYQQILGQGPKLLIQFQNNGVVDDSQLPKDRFSAERLKGVDSTLKIQPAKLEDSAVYLCASSSGLASYEQYFGPGTRLTVT.

The chain carries TRBV28 and TRBJ2-3; 12 bases line up with TRBD1. Germline V gene lookup returns CDR1 MDHEN and CDR2 SYDVKM. Trimming took 4 bases from V and 4 from J; bases not matched to a gene: 3. The CDR3 totals 15 residues. The CDR3 DNA follows: TGTGCCAGCAGTTCTGGGACAGGGGGCGCAGATACGCAGTATTTT. Its translation: CASSSGTGGADTQYF.

This chain connects TRBV5-4 to TRBJ1-2; 7 bases match TRBD1. This CDR3 has 14 residues. Germline values: CDR1 SGHNT, CDR2 YYREEE (reference sequence). V shed 4 bases, J shed 0 bases, and the junction held 3 bases outside the gene matches. The CDR3, as DNA: TGTGCCAGCAGCGGGACAGTCTCTAACTATGGCTACACCTTC. Translating gives CASSGTVSNYGYTF.

To note about this clone: At the DNA level, this CDR3 is encoded by other sequences in the same sample as well. The chain recombines TRBV9 with TRBJ2-3; 9 bases line up with TRBD2. CDR3 size: 15 residues. Trimming removed 0 bases from V and 3 bases from J; junction bases left unmatched: 2. Germline V CDR1 and CDR2: SGDLS, YYNGEE. The CDR3 DNA reads TGTGCCAGCAGCGTAGAAGCGGGGGGAACAGATACGCAGTATTTT. This sequence encodes CASSVEAGGTDTQYF.

J is TRBJ2-7 and V is TRBV7-6; D perhaps matches TRBD2 (5 bases). With 2 bases removed from V and 3 bases from J, the gap between germline ends came to 8 bases. From germline, CDR1 is SGHVS and CDR2 FNYEAQ. The CDR3 length is 13 residues. The CDR3 DNA is TGTGCCAGCAGCTTAAGTGAGGGCTACGAGCAGTACTTC. Translated, it gives CASSLSEGYEQYF.

The chain links TRBV10-3 to TRBJ1-5; D is ambiguous. Germline V gene lookup returns CDR1 ENHRY and CDR2 SYGVKD. The CDR3 length is 18 residues. Between the trimmed V and J ends, which lost 0 bases and 4 bases, there was a span of 19 bases. CDR3 region: CAISESDKKANSNQPQHF. The CDR3 nucleotides read TGTGCCATCAGTGAGTCTGACAAGAAGGCCAATTCAAATCAGCCCCAGCATTTT.

The V gene is TRBV2, the J gene TRBJ1-5, with D maybe TRBD1 (6 bases). The V gene lost 7 bases and the J gene lost 0 bases, with 16 bases spanning the gap. This CDR3 is built from 16 residues. Germline assignment: CDR1 SNHLY and CDR2 FYNNEI. CDR3 nucleotides: TGTGCCAGCAAATCCTTGGGGGGGCTTAGCAATCAGCCCCAGCATTTT. Translating it yields CASKSLGGLSNQPQHF.

V is TRBV14 and J is TRBJ1-1; D is unclear. The germline CDR1 and CDR2 sequences are SGHDN and FVKESK. The V end lost 3 bases, the J end lost 8 bases, and 10 bases lay between the germline ends. CDR3 length: 12 residues. CDR3: CASSHLSLEAFF. CDR3 DNA: TGTGCCAGCAGCCATCTTTCACTGGAAGCTTTCTTT. Full variable domain (rest looked up from reference TRBV14 and TRBJ1-1): EAGVTQFPSHSVIEKGQTVTLRCDPISGHDNLYWYRRVMGKEIKFLLHFVKESKQDESGMPNNRFLAERTGGTYSTLKVQPAELEDSGVYFCASSHLSLEAFFGQGTRLTVV.

V and J are TRBV9 and TRBJ1-1; possibly TRBD1 for D (6 bases). This CDR3 spans 14 amino acids. The germline V gene has CDR1 SGDLS and CDR2 YYNGEE. Trimming removed 0 bases at V and 5 bases at J, with 11 bases between. CDR3 loop: CASSVAGAVTEAFF. CDR3 in DNA: TGTGCCAGCAGCGTAGCAGGGGCAGTTACTGAAGCTTTCTTT.

V is TRBV12-3 or TRBV12-4 and J is TRBJ1-1, with 8 bases that match TRBD1. V lost 8 bases, J lost 4 bases, and 6 bases stayed unmatched. This CDR3 comprises 13 residues. CDR3: CASGDRGGTEAFF. The CDR3 DNA follows: TGTGCCAGCGGAGACAGGGGAGGCACTGAAGCTTTCTTT.

This clone has a single count. The rearrangement links TRBV5-4 to TRBJ1-2; D is perhaps TRBD1 (6 bases). Trimming removed 3 bases from V and 0 bases from J, with 9 bases in between. Germline V gene data show CDR1 as SGHNT and CDR2 as YYREEE (reference sequence). This CDR3 spans 14 amino acids. The CDR3 protein is CASSSRGTNYGYTF. CDR3 DNA sequence: TGTGCCAGCAGCTCCAGGGGAACTAACTATGGCTACACCTTC.

This chain links TRBV28 with TRBJ2-7; TRBD1 matches at 11 bases. The germline V gene encodes CDR1 MDHEN and CDR2 SYDVKM. CDR3 length: 15 residues. The V gene end was trimmed by 3 bases and the J gene end by 3 bases; junction bases not matched to a gene: 4. The CDR3 here is CASSFAGTGGYEQYF. The CDR3 coding sequence is TGTGCCAGCAGTTTCGCGGGGACAGGGGGCTACGAGCAGTACTTC.

This chain connects TRBV7-9 to TRBJ2-5, with 7 bases identical to TRBD2. The germline gives CDR1 SEHNR, CDR2 FQNEAQ (reference sequence). V gave up 5 bases and J gave up 3 bases; unmatched junction bases: 6. The CDR3 is 14 amino acids. CDR3 residues: CASSPNSGEETQYF. CDR3 DNA sequence: TGTGCCAGCAGCCCCAACAGCGGGGAAGAGACCCAGTACTTC. Looking up the rest from reference TRBV7-9 and TRBJ2-5 gives the full variable domain: DTGVSQNPRHKITKRGQNVTFRCDPISEHNRLYWYRQTLGQGPEFLTYFQNEAQLEKSRLLSDRFSAERPKGSFSTLEIQRTEQGDSAMYLCASSPNSGEETQYFGPGTRLLVL.

V and J are TRBV7-9 and TRBJ2-7, with 8 nucleotides matching TRBD1. From germline, CDR1 is SEHNR and CDR2 FQNEAQ (reference sequence). V dropped 5 bases and J dropped 5; count of bases not matched to a gene: 8. The CDR3 has 14 amino acids. The DNA of the CDR3 is TGTGCCAGCAGCCCCCGGACAGGGCAAGACGAGCAGTACTTC. Translated, it gives CASSPRTGQDEQYF.

The chain carries TRBV30 and TRBJ1-3, with D perhaps matching TRBD1 (6 bases). Germline CDR1 reads GTSNPN; CDR2 reads SVGIG (reference sequence). CDR3 length: 16 residues. V was clipped by 2 bases and J by 3 bases, with 17 bases between them. Written as DNA, the CDR3 is TGTGCCTGGAGTAACCCCTTACAGGGTTATGGAAACACCATATATTTT. Its translation is CAWSNPLQGYGNTIYF.

This chain's CDR3 is CASSQGGGPRYEQYF. CDR3 nucleotide sequence: TGCGCCAGCAGCCAAGGGGGGGGCCCTCGTTACGAGCAGTACTTC. The V and J genes are TRBV4-1 and TRBJ2-7, with D possibly matching TRBD2 (7 bases). Germline V lookup: CDR1 MGHRA, CDR2 YSYEKL. The CDR3 is made up of 15 amino acids. V dropped 1 base and J dropped 4 bases, with 14 bases sitting between them.

In nucleotides, the CDR3 is TGCGCCAGCAGCTTGGGTGATCGCGGTGGTGGCTACACCTTC. Encoded protein: CASSLGDRGGGYTF. This chain uses TRBV5-1 with TRBJ1-2; D unresolved. This CDR3 is 14 amino acids long. V was shortened by 0 bases and J by 7 bases, with 13 bases between the two germline ends. Looked up from germline, CDR1 is SGHRS and CDR2 is YFSETQ.

The chain carries TRBV11-2 and TRBJ2-1, with D possibly matching TRBD2 (5 bases). From germline, CDR1 is SGHAT and CDR2 FQNNGV. V was trimmed by 5 bases and J by 0 bases, leaving 17 bases between them. The CDR3 sequence is 17 residues long. CDR3 coding DNA: TGTGCCAGCAGCCCGGACTTCAGTCAAAGCTCCTACAATGAGCAGTTCTTC. Amino acid sequence: CASSPDFSQSSYNEQFF.

The CDR3: CASSIDGQGSNTEAFF. The CDR3 DNA is TGTGCCAGTAGTATAGATGGACAGGGATCGAACACTGAAGCTTTCTTT. J is TRBJ1-1 and V is TRBV19; 8 bases agree with TRBD1. The germline V gene has CDR1 LNHDA and CDR2 SQIVND (reference sequence). The CDR3 is made up of 16 amino acids. The V segment lost 0 bases and the J segment 1 base; nucleotides outside the gene matches: 4.